This T cell receptor (beta chain) was sequenced for a study of cytomegalovirus exposure and HLA in healthy donors. Broader study findings: TCR beta V- and J-gene trimming was later associated with a missense DCLRE1C variant. Per published reports, the classifier diagnosed cytomegalovirus status with high specificity and sensitivity. With further analysis later on, most CMV-associated TCR beta chains appeared HLA-restricted. The analysis excluded some indistinguishable V segments, including TRBV6-2 and TRBV6-3.

V gave up 6 bases and J gave up 10 bases, with 12 bases separating them. This CDR3 is built from 11 residues. The V gene's germline CDR1 is SNHLY and CDR2 FYNNEI. There are a few counts of this clone. What it binds is unknown. 13 Jbeta primers and 60 Vbeta primers were used for the PCR. TCRdb's copy holds only in-frame clones and misses some; the assay was immunoSEQ multiplex PCR. The sample carries about 150,000 clones, roughly 85% recorded once. The receptor's source is a woman younger than 30 in good health and CMV-seronegative. Specimen: PBMCs. The chain uses TRBV2 and TRBJ1-1; maybe TRBD1 (5 bases). The CDR3 DNA reads TGTGCCAGCAGAAGCGGGACTCTAGCTTTCTTT. Encoded protein: CASRSGTLAFF.